The 32 T cell receptor beta chains below all came from one sample that was sequenced in a study of T cells in Graves' hyperthyroidism and ophthalmopathy. TCR beta CDR3 region amplification was performed from RNA transcripts. The HTBI set primed first-round TCR CDR3 RT-PCR. MiXCR, applied by TCRdb to the multiplex PCR reads, yields one record per CDR3 protein. The sample lists about 500,000 distinct CDR3 sequences; roughly 16% were seen once. The sample consisted of blood. The source of these receptors is a woman in her twenties or thirties with Graves' ophthalmopathy.

This clonotype was observed many times. V usage is TRBV10-3 and J usage is TRBJ2-2; D is unresolved. The V end was cut by 0 bases, the J end by 2 bases, with 7 bases between. The CDR3 totals 15 residues. CDR1 and CDR2 from the germline V gene are ENHRY and SYGVKD. The CDR3 protein is CAISESETNTGELFF. In nucleotides, the CDR3 is TGTGCCATCAGTGAGTCCGAGACAAACACCGGGGAGCTGTTTTTT.

J is TRBJ1-1 and V is TRBV28; 7 bases line up with TRBD1. Trimming removed 7 bases from V and 2 bases from J; junction bases left unmatched: 13. Germline assignment: CDR1 MDHEN and CDR2 SYDVKM. CDR3 length: 16 amino acids. CDR3 sequence: CASTILVGQPNTEAFF. The CDR3 bases are TGTGCCAGCACCATTCTTGTGGGACAGCCCAACACTGAAGCTTTCTTT.

This rearrangement joins TRBV7-3 to TRBJ2-2, with D uncertain. Germline V gene lookup returns CDR1 SGHTA and CDR2 FQGTGA. The CDR3 totals 13 residues. Trimming took off 6 bases at V and 3 bases at J, with 8 bases between the two ends. The DNA of the CDR3 is TGTGCCAGCAGTGAGACCCACACCGGGGAGCTGTTTTTT. It is translated as CASSETHTGELFF.

The rearrangement joins TRBV6-1 to TRBJ2-3, with 8 bases lining up with TRBD2. In germline, CDR1 is MNHNS, CDR2 SASEGT. The CDR3 consists of 13 residues. The J segment lost 3 bases and the V segment lost 8 bases, leaving 4 bases of the junction unmatched. The CDR3 region is CASSGGRTDTQYF. In DNA, the CDR3 is TGTGCCAGCTCGGGGGGGCGAACAGATACGCAGTATTTT.

This clonotype was seen at least ten times. V is TRBV20-1 and J is TRBJ2-1, with 11 bases identical to TRBD2. V lost 5 bases, J lost 7 bases, and 10 bases stayed unmatched. Germline CDR1 reads DFQATT; CDR2 reads SNEGSKA (reference sequence). This CDR3 has 15 residues. In DNA, the CDR3 is TGCAGTGCTGGCAGACTAGCGGGAAAGACAAATGAGCAGTTCTTC. Translating it yields CSAGRLAGKTNEQFF.

This clonotype was seen many times. V gene TRBV3-1 combines with J gene TRBJ2-5, with a tentative D call TRBD2 (7 bases). Germline lookup yields CDR1 LGHDT and CDR2 YNNKEL (reference sequence). The CDR3 is made up of 15 amino acids. Trimming stripped 0 bases from V and 4 bases from J, with 12 bases between. As DNA, the CDR3 is TGTGCCAGCAGCCAAGAAGGGGGGGCAGGAGAGACCCAGTACTTC. Translating it yields CASSQEGGAGETQYF.

This CDR3 reads CSARDPQGLMDEQFF. As DNA, the CDR3 is TGCAGTGCTAGAGATCCACAGGGACTTATGGATGAGCAGTTCTTC. The chain combines TRBV20-1 with TRBJ2-1; tentatively, D is TRBD1 or TRBD2 (6 bases each). Germline CDR1 DFQATT, CDR2 SNEGSKA (reference sequence). This CDR3 region has 15 residues. Trimming left V 0 bases short and J 8 bases short, with 17 bases between.

The rearrangement joins TRBV19 to TRBJ2-3, with 9 bases lining up with TRBD2. The CDR3 is 15 residues long. The V and J ends lost 5 bases and 10 bases, in that order; junction bases with no gene match: 13. CDR1 is LNHDA, CDR2 SQIVND, per germline (reference sequence). The CDR3 DNA follows: TGTGCCAGTAGTGGGGATAGCGGGAGACGGGCTGCGCAGTATTTT. This sequence encodes CASSGDSGRRAAQYF.

About this clonotype itself: A much larger clonotype is one base distant, so this may be a read error. The chain carries TRBV10-3 and TRBJ2-5; D may be TRBD1 or TRBD2 (6 bases each). V was trimmed by 0 bases and J by 4 bases, leaving 21 bases between them. This CDR3 contains 18 residues. Looked up from germline, CDR1 is ENHRY and CDR2 is SYGVKD. The CDR3 reads CAISESPVADGGAETQYF. DNA of the CDR3: TGTGCCATCAGTGAGTCCCCAGTAGCGGACGGGGGCGCAGAGACCCAGTACTTC.

V usage is TRBV6-2 or TRBV6-3 and J usage is TRBJ1-1, with D hard to call. CDR3 length: 13 residues. Trimming removed 7 bases at V and 1 base at J, with 10 bases between. Germline V gene sequence: CDR1 MNHEY, CDR2 SVGEGT. The CDR3 DNA sequence: TGTGCCAGCAAGTCGGGAGGGAACACTGAAGCTTTCTTT. This encodes CASKSGGNTEAFF.

The table lists this clonotype with a count of one. The DNA for the CDR3 is TGTGCCACCATCGCGACGGCCTGGAACACTGAAGCTTTCTTT. This encodes CATIATAWNTEAFF. The chain uses TRBV7-2 and TRBJ1-1; D not resolved. Germline values: CDR1 SGHTA, CDR2 FQGNSA. Trimming removed 10 bases at V and 1 base at J, with 16 bases between. The CDR3 loop spans 14 amino acids.

About this clonotype itself: At one end the junction does not follow the germline gene, possibly because of a read error. The chain couples TRBV19 to TRBJ1-1; D gene unclear. The CDR3 has 14 amino acids. CDR1 and CDR2 (germline): LNHDA, SQIVND (reference sequence). DNA of the CDR3: TGTTCCAGTAGTTACGACCTGGGGAACACTGAAGCTTTCTTT. Translating it yields CSSSYDLGNTEAFF.

The chain uses TRBV10-2 and TRBJ2-3; D is uncertain. Germline V gene data show CDR1 as WSHSY and CDR2 as SAAADI. CDR3 size: 14 residues. Trimming took off 3 bases at V and 2 bases at J, with 9 bases between the two ends. The CDR3 here is CASSEWADTDTQYF. The CDR3 nucleotides are TGCGCCAGCAGTGAATGGGCGGACACAGATACGCAGTATTTT.

There are many counts of this clonotype. The rearrangement links TRBV5-8 to TRBJ2-7, with D possibly being TRBD1 or TRBD2 (5 bases each). V lost 0 bases and J 0 bases, leaving 13 bases between the germline ends. This CDR3 is 16 amino acids long. CDR1 is SGHTS, CDR2 YDEGEE, per germline. CDR3: CASSLGRDGYSYEQYF. In DNA, the CDR3 is TGTGCCAGCAGCTTGGGCCGGGACGGGTACTCCTACGAGCAGTACTTC.

This clonotype has only a few counts. The chain links TRBV12-5 to TRBJ2-3, with 10 bases matching TRBD1. There are 15 residues in the CDR3. Germline V gene lookup returns CDR1 LGHNT and CDR2 FRNRAP. With V trimmed by 6 bases and J by 5 bases, 8 bases remained unmatched. The CDR3 is CASGPGTGEVDTQYF. The CDR3 DNA is TGTGCTAGTGGACCCGGGACAGGGGAGGTAGATACGCAGTATTTT.

This clonotype has only a few counts. This chain links TRBV20-1 with TRBJ2-4; perhaps TRBD2 as D (6 bases). CDR3 length: 15 amino acids. Trimming shortened V by 5 bases and J by 0 bases, and 14 bases separated the two germline ends. The V gene's germline CDR1 is DFQATT and CDR2 SNEGSKA (reference sequence). Here the CDR3 reads CSARPWGVAKNIQYF. DNA for the CDR3: TGCAGTGCTCGACCTTGGGGGGTAGCCAAAAACATTCAGTACTTC.

This clonotype was seen a handful of times. The chain employs TRBV7-2 and TRBJ1-1; D is unresolved. The V end lost 3 bases, the J end lost 4 bases, and 12 bases lay between the germline ends. Germline loops: CDR1 SGHTA, CDR2 FQGNSA. This CDR3 has 14 residues. CDR3 DNA: TGTGCCAGCAGCTTGGTTATAGTGGCCACTGAAGCTTTCTTT. It encodes CASSLVIVATEAFF.

This clonotype has a count of ten or more. The J gene is TRBJ2-5, the V gene TRBV12-3 or TRBV12-4; D might be TRBD2 (7 bases). The CDR3 is made up of 15 amino acids. Deletions cut 8 bases from V and 1 base from J, with 17 bases between. CDR3 bases: TGTGCCAGCGGGGGGGGGCGGGAGAGCCAAGAGACCCAGTACTTC. Its translation: CASGGGRESQETQYF.

This clonotype came up a few times. This sequence joins TRBV10-3 and TRBJ2-7, with 8 bases aligning to TRBD2. V lost 6 bases to trimming and J lost 3 bases; unmatched junction nucleotides: 10. This CDR3 is built from 15 residues. Per the germline V gene, CDR1 is ENHRY and CDR2 is SYGVKD. The CDR3 here is CAISAVGGRSYEQYF. The CDR3 DNA sequence: TGTGCCATCAGCGCCGTCGGCGGGAGGAGCTACGAGCAGTACTTC.

This clonotype occurred many times. V usage is TRBV28 and J usage is TRBJ2-1, with D maybe TRBD1 (5 bases). V shed 8 bases and J shed 0 bases, with 11 bases lying between them. In germline, CDR1 is MDHEN, CDR2 SYDVKM. The CDR3 runs to 14 residues. CDR3 region: CASQGSSSYNEQFF. The CDR3 bases are TGTGCCAGCCAGGGATCCAGCTCCTACAATGAGCAGTTCTTC.

The sample holds a few counts of this clonotype. The chain is built from TRBV12-3 or TRBV12-4 and TRBJ2-1; TRBD1 is a possible D gene (5 bases). The CDR3 is made up of 14 amino acids. V dropped 6 bases and J dropped 3 bases, with 12 bases sitting between them. CDR3 protein: CASSPGFGYNEQFF. DNA of the CDR3: TGTGCCAGCAGCCCAGGGTTCGGCTACAATGAGCAGTTCTTC.

At least ten counts were recorded for this clonotype. V usage is TRBV20-1 and J usage is TRBJ2-3; weak D call: TRBD1 (6 bases). Trimming left V 1 base short and J 2 bases short, with 10 bases between. Germline V CDR1 and CDR2: DFQATT, SNEGSKA (reference sequence). The CDR3 has 14 amino acids. CDR3 sequence: CSARGGQITDTQYF. CDR3 DNA: TGCAGTGCTAGAGGGGGACAAATCACAGATACGCAGTATTTT.

Details on this clonotype: One end of the junction is discordant with germline, which a read error may explain. The V and J genes are TRBV28 and TRBJ2-2; TRBD2 matches 8 bases. CDR1 is MDHEN and CDR2 is SYDVKM in the germline V gene. The CDR3 contains 15 residues. CDR3 residues: CASSSLAGSTEELFF. The DNA for the CDR3 is TGTGCCAGCAGTTCCCTAGCGGGCTCAACCGAGGAGCTGTTTTTT.

The chain couples TRBV2 to TRBJ1-4; the match to TRBD1 covers 12 bases. CDR1 is SNHLY, CDR2 FYNNEI, per germline. CDR3 length: 14 amino acids. Trimming at V came to 6 bases and at J to 7 bases, leaving 3 bases not matched to a gene. The CDR3 DNA reads TGTGCCAGCAGGGGGACAGGGGGCAGTGAAAAACTGTTTTTT. Amino acid sequence: CASRGTGGSEKLFF.

The V and J genes are TRBV6-1 and TRBJ1-5; TRBD1 is a possible D gene (5 bases). CDR3 size: 14 residues. Germline CDR1 MNHNS, CDR2 SASEGT. The CDR3: CASGGGLSNQPQHF. DNA of the CDR3: TGTGCTTCTGGGGGGGGTTTGAGCAATCAGCCCCAGCATTTT.

This clonotype has a count of ten or more. The chain links TRBV5-6 to TRBJ2-1; TRBD1 agrees at 11 bases. After removal of 7 bases from V and 7 bases from J, the junction contained 4 bases not matched to a gene. The CDR3 is 13 amino acids. Germline V lookup: CDR1 SGHDT, CDR2 YYEEEE. CDR3 in amino acids: CASEGQGANEQFF. CDR3 sequence (DNA): TGTGCCAGCGAAGGACAGGGGGCGAATGAGCAGTTCTTC.

This clonotype was found a few times. The chain uses TRBV5-1 and TRBJ2-7; tentative D call: TRBD1 (6 bases). The length of the CDR3 is 14 residues. The V and J ends lost 4 bases and 2 bases respectively, with 13 bases between them. CDR1 and CDR2 (germline): SGHRS, YFSETQ. CDR3 region: CASSLRDNTYEQYF. The CDR3 DNA follows: TGCGCCAGCAGCCTCCGGGACAATACCTACGAGCAGTACTTC.

The sample holds a few counts of this clonotype. V is TRBV6-5 and J is TRBJ2-1, with a weak D call TRBD2 (5 bases). The CDR3 loop spans 16 amino acids. The V gene lost 1 base and the J gene lost 5 bases, with 15 bases spanning the gap. Germline V gives CDR1 MNHEY, CDR2 SVGAGI. The CDR3 spells CASSYFGDPLDNEQFF. CDR3 DNA: TGTGCCAGCAGTTACTTCGGGGATCCACTCGACAATGAGCAGTTCTTC.

The table lists this clonotype with many counts. J is TRBJ1-6 and V is TRBV2; 7 positions agree with TRBD1. Germline lookup yields CDR1 SNHLY and CDR2 FYNNEI. V gave up 2 bases and J gave up 9 bases; unmatched junction bases: 4. The CDR3 runs to 14 residues. CDR3 coding DNA: TGTGCCAGCAGTGAAAGGGACAGCTCTTCACCCCTCCACTTT. Encoded protein: CASSERDSSSPLHF.

This clonotype was recorded many times. The chain recombines TRBV7-2 with TRBJ2-7, with D possibly being TRBD2 (6 bases). Trimming stripped 4 bases from V and 5 bases from J, with 12 bases between. In germline, CDR1 is SGHTA, CDR2 FQGNSA. This CDR3 has 13 amino acids. CDR3 sequence (DNA): TGTGCCAGCAGCTCCTGGAGGGCCAACGAGCAGTACTTC. Its translation: CASSSWRANEQYF.

This clonotype showed up just a few times. The chain is built from TRBV7-9 and TRBJ2-1; 14 bases fit TRBD2. The V gene's germline CDR1 is SEHNR and CDR2 FQNEAQ (reference sequence). CDR3 length: 13 amino acids. V gave up 10 bases and J gave up 6 bases; unmatched junction bases: 2. CDR3 nucleotide sequence: TGTGCCACGGGACTAGCGGGAGTCAATGAGCAGTTCTTC. It codes for CATGLAGVNEQFF.

This clonotype was picked up a small number of times. The rearrangement links TRBV20-1 to TRBJ2-1, with 8 bases aligning to TRBD2. This CDR3 comprises 12 residues. Trimming removed 6 bases from V and 8 bases from J; junction bases left unmatched: 6. Germline assignment: CDR1 DFQATT and CDR2 SNEGSKA (reference sequence). CDR3 amino acids: CSALGLVDEQFF. The CDR3 DNA follows: TGCAGTGCCCTGGGACTAGTGGATGAGCAGTTCTTC.